The clone carrying this TCR beta chain was counted a few times. Its target is unknown. The data are from a study of CD8 T cells in ankylosing spondylitis. Study results and limitations: Reported data indicate significant enrichment of disease-linked clones within matched ankylosing spondylitis synovial fluid. Blood from ankylosing spondylitis patients appeared to carry a characteristic roughly 8-variant TCR beta motif.

TCRdb used MiXCR to reprocess the 5' RACE reads, holding one entry per CDR3 protein. The sample gives around 220,000 distinct CDR3 sequences, 15% to 20% of which show up once; about 42% is in the top ten. V lost 2 bases to trimming and J lost 3 bases, with 19 bases between them. The CDR3 is 17 residues long. CDR1 is MGHRA and CDR2 is YSYEKL in the germline V gene. The rearrangement joins TRBV4-1 to TRBJ1-1; no definite D call. The TCR originated in a male donor with ankylosing spondylitis. Sequenced input: blood, either unsorted or a sorted T cell fraction (not recorded which). This CDR3 reads CASSQFWELGSHTEAFF. In nucleotides, the CDR3 is TGCGCCAGCAGCCAATTCTGGGAACTTGGATCTCACACTGAAGCTTTCTTT.